This T cell receptor beta chain is drawn from a study of T cell responses to AZD1222 COVID-19 vaccine. Findings and caveats of the study: Increased Spike-specific TCR breadth and depth were observed after two AZD1222 doses.

Libraries were prepared by immunoSEQ multiplex PCR; TCRdb keeps only in-frame clonotypes and omits some of them. The sample holds 130,000 to 150,000 clones, roughly 86% seen once. Of note for this clone: The antigen is unknown.

The sequence derives from an adult who received the MenACWY meningococcal vaccine as a control. This material consisted of peripheral blood, taken 28 days after the second dose of the MenACWY control vaccine.

CDR3 DNA sequence: TGTGCCAGCGGTGAATGGGTACTTCTTAGCACAGATACGCAGTATTTT. Translation: CASGEWVLLSTDTQYF. The chain couples TRBV7-9 to TRBJ2-3; D gene ambiguous. The V gene lost 8 bases and the J gene lost 0 bases, with 18 bases spanning the gap. Germline CDR1 and CDR2: SEHNR and FQNEAQ (reference sequence). This CDR3 region has 16 residues.